This T cell receptor beta chain was sequenced in a study of early stage breast cancer tumors. Across the study: The ER+/PR+/HER2- tumors included eight ductal and a few lobular carcinomas.

Findings and limits, study-wide: Tumor and normal breast were distinguished via blood comparison in most of the 16 patients. Commonly generated sequences made up most enriched TCRB sequences shared between patients.

The CDR3 covers 14 residues. Germline-derived CDR1 and CDR2 are MGHRA and YSYEKL. The table came from immunoSEQ multiplex PCR; TCRdb's copy has only in-frame clones and leaves some out. Among just over 70,000 clones listed, approximately 79% were seen once. With respect to this clone: Its antigen remains unknown. A junction end diverges from the germline sequence, so it may reflect a read error.

The origin of this receptor is a person aged 55 to 69 with breast cancer. The J gene is TRBJ1-4, the V gene TRBV4-1; 7 bases are shared with TRBD1. The specimen sequenced was blood. The CDR3 coding sequence is TGCGCCAGCAGCCAAGGCCTACTAACGGGACAGAAGGTTTTT. Amino acids: CASSQGLLTGQKVF.